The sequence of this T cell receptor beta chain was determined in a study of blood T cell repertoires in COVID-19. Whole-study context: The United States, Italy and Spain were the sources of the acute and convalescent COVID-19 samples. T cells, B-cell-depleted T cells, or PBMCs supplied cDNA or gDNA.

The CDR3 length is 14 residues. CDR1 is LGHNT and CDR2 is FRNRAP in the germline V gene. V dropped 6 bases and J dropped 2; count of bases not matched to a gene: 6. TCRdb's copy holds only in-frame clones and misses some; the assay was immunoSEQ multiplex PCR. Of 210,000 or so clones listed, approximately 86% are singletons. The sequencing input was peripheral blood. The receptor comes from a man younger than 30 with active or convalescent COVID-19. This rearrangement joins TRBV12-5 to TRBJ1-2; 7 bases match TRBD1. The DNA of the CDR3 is TGTGCTAGTGGCTTCCAACAGGGGAACTATGGCTACACCTTC. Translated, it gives CASGFQQGNYGYTF.